The 6 T cell receptor beta chains below were found in one sample sequenced in a study of blood T cell repertoires in COVID-19. Only in-frame clones appear in the TCRdb table, and some are missing; sequencing was by immunoSEQ multiplex PCR. The sample carries approximately 54,000 clones, roughly 86% recorded once. Sequencing was carried out using peripheral blood. The receptors come from a man aged 80 or over with active COVID-19.

This clone was counted a single time. The chain employs TRBV18 and TRBJ1-1; no reliable D call. Trimming took off 3 bases at V and 0 bases at J, with 8 bases between the two ends. Germline assignment: CDR1 KGHSH and CDR2 LQKENI. This CDR3 is 14 amino acids long. As DNA, the CDR3 is TGTGCCAGCTCACCGCGCGATATGAACACTGAAGCTTTCTTT. Its translation is CASSPRDMNTEAFF.

This chain connects TRBV5-4 to TRBJ1-4, with 7 bases fitting TRBD1. There are 14 residues in the CDR3. Per germline, CDR1 SGHNT and CDR2 YYREEE (reference sequence). Trimming took 1 base from V and 7 from J; bases not matched to a gene: 4. The CDR3 region has the DNA TGTGCCAGCAGCTTGAGGGGGCGTACTGAAAAACTGTTTTTT. The encoded protein is CASSLRGRTEKLFF.

The DNA of the CDR3 is TGTGCCAGCAAGAGAGGACAGGGAAAAGGCTTTGGCGAGCAGTACTTC. Its translation is CASKRGQGKGFGEQYF. The genes are TRBV7-2 and TRBJ2-7; 8 bases map to TRBD1. V trimming: 7 bases; J trimming: 6 bases; junction bases outside the gene matches: 17. Germline V gives CDR1 SGHTA, CDR2 FQGNSA. The CDR3 extends over 16 amino acids.

The chain is built from TRBV7-2 and TRBJ2-7; 7 nucleotides line up with TRBD2. CDR1 SGHTA and CDR2 FQGNSA come from the germline V gene. This CDR3 has 15 residues. J lost 5 bases, V lost 0 bases, and 7 bases had no gene match. The DNA of the CDR3 is TGTGCCAGCAGCTTAGCAGGGGCTAGCGGCAACGAGCAGTACTTC. Its protein product is CASSLAGASGNEQYF.

V and J are TRBV15 and TRBJ1-1; D remains unclear. Per germline, CDR1 LNHNV and CDR2 YYDKDF (reference sequence). Trimming pared 0 bases from V and 5 bases from J, leaving 7 bases between. This CDR3 region has 13 residues. CDR3 loop: CATSRDGVTEAFF. In nucleotides, the CDR3 is TGTGCCACCAGCAGAGATGGAGTTACTGAAGCTTTCTTT.

The CDR3, as DNA: TGTGCCAGCAGCTTAGGAGGGGGACTAGCGGGAGGGCGCGAGCAGTTCTTC. Amino acids: CASSLGGGLAGGREQFF. This chain uses TRBV11-2 with TRBJ2-1; 16 nucleotides line up with TRBD2. The V gene's germline CDR1 is SGHAT and CDR2 FQNNGV. The ends lost 1 base at V and 10 bases at J; junction bases unmatched: 7. The CDR3 is 17 residues long.